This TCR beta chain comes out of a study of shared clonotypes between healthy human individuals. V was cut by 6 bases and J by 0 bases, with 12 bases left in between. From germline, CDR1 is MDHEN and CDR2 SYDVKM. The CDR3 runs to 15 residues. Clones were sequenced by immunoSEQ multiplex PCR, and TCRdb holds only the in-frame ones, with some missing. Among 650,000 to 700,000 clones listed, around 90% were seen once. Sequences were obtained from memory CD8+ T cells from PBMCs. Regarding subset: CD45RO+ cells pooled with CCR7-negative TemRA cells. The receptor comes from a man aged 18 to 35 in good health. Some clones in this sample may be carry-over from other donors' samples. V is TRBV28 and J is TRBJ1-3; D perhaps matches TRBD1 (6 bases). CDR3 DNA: TGTGCCAGCAGCCCGGGACACTTCTCTGGAAACACCATATATTTT. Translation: CASSPGHFSGNTIYF.